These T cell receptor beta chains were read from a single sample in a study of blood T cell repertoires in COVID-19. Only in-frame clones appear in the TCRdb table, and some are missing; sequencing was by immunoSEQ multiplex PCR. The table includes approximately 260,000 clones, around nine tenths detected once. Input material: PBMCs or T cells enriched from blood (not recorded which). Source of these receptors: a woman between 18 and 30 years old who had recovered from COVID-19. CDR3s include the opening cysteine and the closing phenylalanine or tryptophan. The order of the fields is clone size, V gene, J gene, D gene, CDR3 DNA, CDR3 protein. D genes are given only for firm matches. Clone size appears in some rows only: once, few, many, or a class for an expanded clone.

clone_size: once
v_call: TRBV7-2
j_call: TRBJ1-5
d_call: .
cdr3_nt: TGTGCCAGCAGCAAGGACAGCAGCAGCAATCAGCCCCAGCATTTT
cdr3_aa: CASSKDSSSNQPQHF

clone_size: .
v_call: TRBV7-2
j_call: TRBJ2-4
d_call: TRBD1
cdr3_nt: TGTGCCAGCAGCCCGGGGACAGCTCGGCCGTACTTC
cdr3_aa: CASSPGTARPYF

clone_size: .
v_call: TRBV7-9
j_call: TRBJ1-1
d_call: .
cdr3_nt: TGTGCCAGCAGCCAACAGGTTAGCACTGAAGCTTTCTTT
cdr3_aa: CASSQQVSTEAFF

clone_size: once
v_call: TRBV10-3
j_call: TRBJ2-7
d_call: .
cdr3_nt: TGTGCCACGATTGGGGGCTCCGACGAGCAGTACTTC
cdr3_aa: CATIGGSDEQYF

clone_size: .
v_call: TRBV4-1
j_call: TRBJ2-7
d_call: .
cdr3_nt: TGCGCCAGCAGCCAAGATCCAGTCCCCTACGAGCAGTACTTC
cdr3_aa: CASSQDPVPYEQYF

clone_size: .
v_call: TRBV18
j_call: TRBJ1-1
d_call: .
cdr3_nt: TGTGCCAGCTCCGAAGCTAGGGGCACTGAAGCTTTCTTT
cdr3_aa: CASSEARGTEAFF

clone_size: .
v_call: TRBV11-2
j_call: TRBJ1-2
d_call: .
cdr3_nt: TGTGCCAGCAGCTTAACAACGTACTATGGCTACACCTTC
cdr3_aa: CASSLTTYYGYTF

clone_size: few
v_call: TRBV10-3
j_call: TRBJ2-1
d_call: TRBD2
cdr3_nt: TGTGCCATCAGTGAATTTGCGGGAGGGAGCTCCTACAATGAGCAGTTCTTC
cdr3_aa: CAISEFAGGSSYNEQFF

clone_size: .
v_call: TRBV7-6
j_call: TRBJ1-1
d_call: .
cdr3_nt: TGTGCCAGCAGCTTTTTAGAGGTGGGAGTCGGGAACACTGAAGCTTTCTTT
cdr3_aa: CASSFLEVGVGNTEAFF

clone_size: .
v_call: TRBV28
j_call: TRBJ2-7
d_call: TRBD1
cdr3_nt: TGTGCCAGCAGTCTCGGGACAGGTCTAAGCTACGAGCAGTACTTC
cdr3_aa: CASSLGTGLSYEQYF

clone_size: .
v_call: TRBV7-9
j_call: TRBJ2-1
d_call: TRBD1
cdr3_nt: TGTGCCAGCAGCTTAGAAGGGACAGGATCCTACAATGAGCAGTTCTTC
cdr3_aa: CASSLEGTGSYNEQFF

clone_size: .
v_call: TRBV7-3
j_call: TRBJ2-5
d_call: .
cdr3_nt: TGTGCCAGCAGCCTATATCCTGGAGAGACCCAGTACTTC
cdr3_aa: CASSLYPGETQYF

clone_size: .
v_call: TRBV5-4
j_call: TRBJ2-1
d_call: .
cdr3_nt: TGTGCCAGCAGCTTGGGGGAGAGCTCCTACAATGAGCAGTTCTTC
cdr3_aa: CASSLGESSYNEQFF

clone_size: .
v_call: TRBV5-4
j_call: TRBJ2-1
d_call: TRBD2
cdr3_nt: TGTGCCAGCAGTTCGGGACTAGCGGCCTACAATGAGCAGTTCTTC
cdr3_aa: CASSSGLAAYNEQFF

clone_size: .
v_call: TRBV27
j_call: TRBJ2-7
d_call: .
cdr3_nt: TGTGCCAGCAGTTTAGGTAGCACACCCTACGAGCAGTACTTC
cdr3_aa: CASSLGSTPYEQYF

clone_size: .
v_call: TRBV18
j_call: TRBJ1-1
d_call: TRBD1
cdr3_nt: TGTGCCAGCTCACTGGACAGGGTGCGAGGAGAAGCTTTCTTT
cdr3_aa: CASSLDRVRGEAFF

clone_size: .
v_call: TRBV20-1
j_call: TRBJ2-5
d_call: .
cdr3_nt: TGCAGTGCGGCCCTAGAGGAGACCCAGTACTTC
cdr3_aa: CSAALEETQYF

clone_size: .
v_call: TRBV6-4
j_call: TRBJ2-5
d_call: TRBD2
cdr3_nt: TGTGCCAGCTCCTTTTGCGGGGGGCAAGAGACCCAGTACTTC
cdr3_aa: CASSFCGGQETQYF

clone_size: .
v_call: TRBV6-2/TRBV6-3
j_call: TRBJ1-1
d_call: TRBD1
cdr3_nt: TGTGCCAGCAGCCCCCGTGGACAGGGTCCTGAAGCTTTCTTT
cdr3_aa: CASSPRGQGPEAFF

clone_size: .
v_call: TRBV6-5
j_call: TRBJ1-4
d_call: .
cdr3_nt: TGTGCCAGCAGAGGGGGGGCCGGGAATGAAAAACTGTTTTTT
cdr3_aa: CASRGGAGNEKLFF

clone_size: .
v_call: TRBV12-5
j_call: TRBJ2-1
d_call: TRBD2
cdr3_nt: TGTGCTAGTGGCCATCAGACTAGCGGGAGATGGGTCAATGAGCAGTTCTTC
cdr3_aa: CASGHQTSGRWVNEQFF

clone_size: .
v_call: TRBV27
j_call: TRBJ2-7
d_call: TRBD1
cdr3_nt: TGTGCCAGCAGTTGGACAGGGAACTACGAGCAGTACTTC
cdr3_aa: CASSWTGNYEQYF

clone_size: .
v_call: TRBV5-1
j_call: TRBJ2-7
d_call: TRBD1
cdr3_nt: TGCGCCAGCCAAACCGTACCCAGCGGGACAGGGAACTCCGAGCAGTACTTC
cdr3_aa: CASQTVPSGTGNSEQYF

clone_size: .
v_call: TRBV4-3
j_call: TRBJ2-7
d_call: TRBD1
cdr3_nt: TGCGCCAGCAGCCAAGTTTACAGGGGAGCCTACGAGCAGTACTTC
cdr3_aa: CASSQVYRGAYEQYF

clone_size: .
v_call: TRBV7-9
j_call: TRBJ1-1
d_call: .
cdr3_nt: TGTGCCAGCAGCTTATCTACAGGGAACACTGAAGCTTTCTTT
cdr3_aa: CASSLSTGNTEAFF

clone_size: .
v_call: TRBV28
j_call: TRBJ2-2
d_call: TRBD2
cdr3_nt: TGTGCCAGCAGAAGTAGCGGGAGAACTACCGGGGAGCTGTTTTTT
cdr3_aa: CASRSSGRTTGELFF

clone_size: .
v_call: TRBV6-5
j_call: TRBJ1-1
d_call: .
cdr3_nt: TGTGCCAGCACCTCCCGAGTGAACACTGAAGCTTTCTTT
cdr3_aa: CASTSRVNTEAFF

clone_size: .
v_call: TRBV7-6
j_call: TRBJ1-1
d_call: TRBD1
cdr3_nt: TGTGCCAGCAGCCCCGGGACAGGGGTGTCCAGCACTGAAGCTTTCTTT
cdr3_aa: CASSPGTGVSSTEAFF

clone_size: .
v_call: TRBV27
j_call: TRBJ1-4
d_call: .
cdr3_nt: TGTGCCAGCAGTGGGGGGGGGCATTTCGGGAAACTGTTTTTT
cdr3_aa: CASSGGGHFGKLFF

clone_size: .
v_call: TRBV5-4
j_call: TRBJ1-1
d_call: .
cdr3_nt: TGTGCCAGCAGCTCACCCAGGGTGAACACTGAAGCTTTCTTT
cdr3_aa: CASSSPRVNTEAFF

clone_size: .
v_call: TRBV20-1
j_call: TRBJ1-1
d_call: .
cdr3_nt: TGCAGTGCTAGAGGAGACACTGAAGCTTTCTTT
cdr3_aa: CSARGDTEAFF

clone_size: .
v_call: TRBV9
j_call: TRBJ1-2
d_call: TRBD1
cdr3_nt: TGTGCCAGCAGCGTAGAGGGGACAGGCTATGGCTACACCTTC
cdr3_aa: CASSVEGTGYGYTF

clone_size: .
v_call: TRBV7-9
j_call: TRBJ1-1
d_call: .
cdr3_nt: TGTGCCAGCAGCTTAGCGCTTTCTATGAACACTGAAGCTTTCTTT
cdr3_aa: CASSLALSMNTEAFF

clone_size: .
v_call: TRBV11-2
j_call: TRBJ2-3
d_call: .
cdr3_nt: TGTGCCAGCAGCGCTTTAAGGGCTAGCAATACGCAGTATTTT
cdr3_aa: CASSALRASNTQYF

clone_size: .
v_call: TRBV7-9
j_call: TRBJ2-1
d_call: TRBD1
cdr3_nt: TGTGCCAGCAGCAACAGGGGCTCCTACAATGAGCAGTTCTTC
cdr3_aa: CASSNRGSYNEQFF

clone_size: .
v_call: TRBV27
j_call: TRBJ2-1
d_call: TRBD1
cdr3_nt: TGTGCCAGCAGTTTACAGGGACAGGGTGAGCAGTTCTTC
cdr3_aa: CASSLQGQGEQFF

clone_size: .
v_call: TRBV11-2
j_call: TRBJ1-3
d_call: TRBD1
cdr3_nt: TGTGCCAGCAGCTTAGCCGGGACAGACTCTGGAAACACCATATATTTT
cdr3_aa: CASSLAGTDSGNTIYF

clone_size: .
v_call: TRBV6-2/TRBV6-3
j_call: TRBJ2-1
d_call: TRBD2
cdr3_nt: TGTGCCAGCAGTACCCTAAGCGGGGGGGCCTCCCATGAGCAGTTCTTC
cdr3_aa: CASSTLSGGASHEQFF

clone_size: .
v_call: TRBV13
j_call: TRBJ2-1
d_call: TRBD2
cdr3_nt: TGTGCCAGCAGCTTAGGGGCTAGCGGAGCGTACAATGAGCAGTTCTTC
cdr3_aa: CASSLGASGAYNEQFF

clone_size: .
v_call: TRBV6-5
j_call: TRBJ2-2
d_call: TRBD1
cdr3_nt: TGTGCCAGCAGGGAGGGACAGGGGTTCGGGGAGCTGTTTTTT
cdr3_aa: CASREGQGFGELFF

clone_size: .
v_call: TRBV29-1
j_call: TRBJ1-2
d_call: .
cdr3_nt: TGCAGCGTCGAGACAGGCGACGGCTACACCTTC
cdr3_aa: CSVETGDGYTF

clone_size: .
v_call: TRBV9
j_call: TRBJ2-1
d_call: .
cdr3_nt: TGTGCCAGCAGCGTAGCTTGGCGGTTGGGGGAGGATGAGCAGTTCTTC
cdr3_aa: CASSVAWRLGEDEQFF

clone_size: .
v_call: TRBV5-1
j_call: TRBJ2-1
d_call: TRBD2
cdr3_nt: TGCGCCAGCAGCTTGGCGATGGGCGGCCTAGCGGGATGGGCCCCCTCCTACAATGAGCAGTTCTTC
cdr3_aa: CASSLAMGGLAGWAPSYNEQFF

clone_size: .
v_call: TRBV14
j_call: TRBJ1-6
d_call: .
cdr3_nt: TGTGCCAGCAGCCTCCGACAGTCCCCCCTCCACTTT
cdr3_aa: CASSLRQSPLHF

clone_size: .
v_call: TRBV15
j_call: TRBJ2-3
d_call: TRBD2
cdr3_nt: TGTGCCACCAGCAGGGGGACTAGCGGGAGCACAGATACGCAGTATTTT
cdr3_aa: CATSRGTSGSTDTQYF

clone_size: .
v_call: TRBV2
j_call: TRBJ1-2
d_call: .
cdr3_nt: TGTGCCAGCACCCCTGGCGACAGGAGCTATGGCTACACCTTC
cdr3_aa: CASTPGDRSYGYTF

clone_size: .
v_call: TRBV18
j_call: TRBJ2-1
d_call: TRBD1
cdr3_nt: TGTGCCAGCTCAACCCTACTCGGGACAGCTGACAATGAGCAGTTCTTC
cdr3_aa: CASSTLLGTADNEQFF

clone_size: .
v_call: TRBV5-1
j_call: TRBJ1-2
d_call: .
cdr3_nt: TGCGCCAGCAGCAGTAAAGGACAAGATGGCTACACCTTC
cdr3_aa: CASSSKGQDGYTF

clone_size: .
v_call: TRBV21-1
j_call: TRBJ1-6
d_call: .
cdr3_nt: TGTGCCAGCAGCAAAGAGAACAGGCCATCTTCACCCCTCCACTTT
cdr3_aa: CASSKENRPSSPLHF

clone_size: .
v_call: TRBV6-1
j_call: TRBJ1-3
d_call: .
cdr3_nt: TGTGCCAGCAGTGAGGGCAGCCCTGGAAACACCATATATTTT
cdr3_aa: CASSEGSPGNTIYF

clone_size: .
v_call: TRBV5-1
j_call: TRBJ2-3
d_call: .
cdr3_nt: TGCGCCAGCAGCTTGGATAGGACTAGCACAGATACGCAGTATTTT
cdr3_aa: CASSLDRTSTDTQYF

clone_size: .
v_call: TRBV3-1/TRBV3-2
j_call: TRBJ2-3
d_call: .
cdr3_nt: TGTGCCAGCAGCCTCACAGGACTTTCAGGGGCGACAGATACGCAGTATTTT
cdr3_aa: CASSLTGLSGATDTQYF

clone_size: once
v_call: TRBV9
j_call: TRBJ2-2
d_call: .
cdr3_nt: TGTGCCAGCAGCCCTCATCAAAGCGGAGATAACACCGGGGAGCTGTTTTTT
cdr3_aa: CASSPHQSGDNTGELFF

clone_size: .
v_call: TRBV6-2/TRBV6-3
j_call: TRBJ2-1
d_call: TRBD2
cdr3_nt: TGTGCCAGCAACCCGCGGACTAGCGGGAGAAATGAGCAGTTCTTC
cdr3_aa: CASNPRTSGRNEQFF

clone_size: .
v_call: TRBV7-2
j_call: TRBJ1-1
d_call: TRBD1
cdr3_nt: TGTGCCAGCAGCTCAGGACAGGTTAACACTGAAGCTTTCTTT
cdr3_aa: CASSSGQVNTEAFF

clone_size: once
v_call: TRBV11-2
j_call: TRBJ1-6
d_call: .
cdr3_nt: TGTGCCAGCAGCTTAGACCCGAATTCACCCCTCCACTTT
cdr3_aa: CASSLDPNSPLHF

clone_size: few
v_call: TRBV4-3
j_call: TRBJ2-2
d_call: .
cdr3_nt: TGCGCCAGCAGCCAGAACGGGGGGAACACCGGGGAGCTGTTTTTT
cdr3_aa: CASSQNGGNTGELFF

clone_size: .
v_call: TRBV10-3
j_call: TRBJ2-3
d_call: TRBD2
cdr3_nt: TGTGCCATCAGTGAGTCTGGCCTAGCGGCTGCCGGGAATACGCAGTATTTT
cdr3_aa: CAISESGLAAAGNTQYF

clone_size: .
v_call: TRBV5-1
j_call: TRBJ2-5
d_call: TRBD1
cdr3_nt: TGCGCCAGCAGCTCGGGCATCCAGGGGGCCCAGTACTTC
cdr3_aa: CASSSGIQGAQYF